This T cell receptor (beta chain) appears in the sequencing data of a study of T cells after yellow fever vaccination. TCRdb re-called the 5' RACE reads through MiXCR, storing one row per CDR3 protein. Of around 140,000 distinct CDR3 sequences in the sample, about 7% are singletons; the top ten hold more than 0.6%. The CDR3 has 12 amino acids. V was pared by 8 bases and J by 2 bases, with 9 bases between. Germline V gene lookup returns CDR1 LNHNV and CDR2 YYDKDF (reference sequence). This clonotype came up many times. The genes are TRBV15 and TRBJ2-5; D is unresolved. Specimen: CD4+ T cells sorted from PBMCs, collected 10 days after the yellow fever booster vaccination. The receptor was derived from a man aged 25-45 years who received the YFV17D yellow fever vaccine. The CDR3 is CATSAYQETQYF. Here the CDR3 DNA reads TGTGCCACCTCAGCGTATCAAGAGACCCAGTACTTC.